Below, 14 T cell receptor beta chains from the same sample are listed, as sequenced in a study of CD8+ T cells in alopecia areata. Sorting relied on CD4, CD8alpha, NKG2D, NKG2ACE and other markers applied to pooled cutaneous lymph node cells. In each case, RNA was isolated and then reverse transcribed into cDNA as the sequencing template. TCRdb keeps only in-frame clones here, not all; method: immunoSEQ multiplex PCR. This repertoire holds over 250,000 clones, and none appear only once. Sequenced material: CD4+ T cells sorted from a lymph node. These receptors were taken from a C3H/HeJ mouse with alopecia areata. Strain MHC haplotype: H2-k.

About this clone: Mouse gene names and germline throughout. The sequence runs out 4 residues before the end of the CDR3; the remainder is reconstructed from the germline J gene. The J gene is TRBJ2-5, the V gene TRBV3; TRBD2 matches at 7 bases. Per germline, CDR1 SNHLY and CDR2 FYNGKV (reference sequence). The V gene end was trimmed by 6 bases and the J gene end by 0 bases; junction bases not matched to a gene: 6. This CDR3 is built from 15 residues. CDR3 loop: CASRASGGNQDTQYF. The sequenced CDR3 bases are TGTGCCAGCAGGGCGTCTGGGGGAAACCAAGAC. Full variable domain (missing parts from reference TRBV3 and TRBJ2-5): GPKVLQIPSHQIIDMGQMVTLNCDPVSNHLYFYWYKQILGQQMEFLVNFYNGKVMEKSKLFKDQFSVERPDGSYFTLKIQPTALEDSAVYFCASRASGGNQDTQYFGPGTRLLVL.

With regard to this clone: These gene names are mouse names. The read terminates 4 residues before the CDR3 end, so the remaining end is supplied by the germline J gene. Other DNA sequences in the sample encode the same CDR3. The chain employs TRBV1 and TRBJ2-2, with D perhaps matching TRBD2 (6 bases). The length of the CDR3 is 16 residues. With 0 bases removed from V and 3 bases from J, the gap between germline ends came to 11 bases. Germline-derived CDR1 and CDR2 are NSQYPW and LRSPGD (reference sequence). The CDR3 spells CTCSADLGVDTGQLYF. CDR3 bases read: TGCACCTGCAGTGCAGATTTGGGGGTAGACACCGGG.

Only a few counts were recorded for this clone. Each gene name is a mouse one. The read falls 4 residues short of the CDR3 end, and the missing part is taken from the germline J gene. The sample contains more than one DNA sequence encoding this CDR3. V gene TRBV1 combines with J gene TRBJ2-5; 7 bases are shared with TRBD2. CDR3 length: 15 residues. V trimming: 1 base; J trimming: 3 bases; junction bases outside the gene matches: 4. CDR1 NSQYPW and CDR2 LRSPGD come from the germline V gene (reference sequence). The sequenced part of the CDR3 DNA is TGCACCTGCAGTGCAGGATCTGGGGGACAAGAC. Its protein is CTCSAGSGGQD. The full-length CDR3 reads as CTCSAGSGGQDTQYF. The full variable domain, completed using reference TRBV1 and TRBJ2-5, is VTLLEQNPRWRLVPRGQAVNLRCILKNSQYPWMSWYQQDLQKQLQWLFTLRSPGDKEVKSLPGADYLATRVTDTELRLQVANMSQGRTLYCTCSAGSGGQDTQYFGPGTRLLVL.

This clone was recorded a few times. All gene names here are mouse names. The read stops 4 residues short of the end of the CDR3; the missing end is completed from the germline J gene. J is TRBJ2-1 and V is TRBV17; 8 nucleotides line up with TRBD1. The germline CDR1 and CDR2 sequences are MNHDT and YYDKIL. The V segment lost 0 bases and the J segment 6 bases; nucleotides outside the gene matches: 4. This CDR3 spans 15 amino acids. CDR3 bases read: TGTGCTAGCAGTAGAGACAGGGGGCGCTTTGCT. Encoded protein: CASSRDRGRFA. The full CDR3 reads CASSRDRGRFAEQFF.

This clone has only a few counts. Germline and genes: mouse. In the same sample, other DNA sequences code for this CDR3. The CDR3 sequence: CTCSADPGQNSPLYF. CDR3 bases read: TGCACCTGCAGTGCAGATCCGGGACAAAATTCGCCC. The chain recombines TRBV1 with TRBJ1-6, with D perhaps matching TRBD1 (6 bases). The read gets to within 3 residues of the CDR3 end, and the germline J gene fills in the rest. TRBJ1-6 is reported as an ORF; its role is uncertain. The germline V gene has CDR1 NSQYPW and CDR2 LRSPGD (reference sequence). V shed 0 bases and J shed 7 bases, with 10 bases lying between them. This CDR3 is built from 15 residues.

Of note for this clone: Genes and germline are mouse. With the read ending 4 residues before the CDR3 end, the germline J gene is used to fill in that end. Other DNA sequences in this specimen translate into the identical CDR3. The chain recombines TRBV13-2 with TRBJ1-2; TRBD1 matches at 7 bases. The CDR3 length is 15 residues. With 0 bases clipped from V and 1 base from J, the junction kept 3 bases outside the gene matches. CDR1 is NNHNN and CDR2 is SYGAGS in the germline V gene (reference sequence). Incomplete CDR3 DNA: TGTGCCAGCGGTGATGCGAGGGGGCGAAACTCC. Protein: CASGDARGRNS. The full CDR3 is CASGDARGRNSDYTF.

A note on this clone: Germline and genes: mouse. Coverage ceases 4 residues before the CDR3 finishes, and the germline J gene fills in the end. The rearrangement uses TRBV13-1 and TRBJ2-3, with 13 bases that match TRBD2. CDR1 is NSHNY and CDR2 is SYGAGN in the germline V gene. The length of the CDR3 is 15 residues. The chain's CDR3 is CASSDWDWGGETLYF. The CDR3 DNA, read in part, is TGTGCCAGCAGTGATTGGGACTGGGGGGGAGAA.

In regard to this clone: The gene names here belong to mouse. The CDR3 extends 4 residues past the end of the read, so its final part is completed from the germline J gene. V usage is TRBV4 and J usage is TRBJ2-3; no clear D gene. The V end lost 3 bases, the J end lost 0 bases, and 4 bases lay between the germline ends. The CDR3 runs to 13 residues. Germline V CDR1 and CDR2: LGHDT, YNNKQL (reference sequence). CDR3 sequence reads: CASSYLSAETLYF. Incomplete CDR3 DNA: TGTGCCAGCAGCTATCTTAGTGCAGAA.

This clone has just a few counts. Gene labels here are mouse ones. The CDR3 is cut off 4 residues early in the read; its end comes from the germline J gene. This chain joins TRBV29 and TRBJ2-3, with D hard to call. V lost 3 bases and J lost 0, with 7 bases in between. Germline CDR1 reads MSHET; CDR2 reads SYDVDS. The CDR3 has 14 amino acids. The part of the CDR3 DNA that was read is TGTGCTAGCAGTTTCAGGTCTAGTGCAGAA. It is translated as CASSFRSSAE. The entire CDR3 reads CASSFRSSAETLYF.

This clone has more than one count but fewer than ten. Gene names denote mouse genes. The read ends 4 residues before the CDR3 terminus; that terminus is restored from the germline J gene. The same CDR3 can be traced to other DNA sequences in this sample. J is TRBJ2-2 and V is TRBV13-1; perhaps TRBD1 as D (7 bases). Germline V gene sequence: CDR1 NSHNY, CDR2 SYGAGN. The germline V and J ends were trimmed by 0 bases and 2 bases, with 11 bases remaining between them. This CDR3 has 16 residues. The CDR3 reads CASSDAGGRNTGQLYF. The sequenced CDR3 bases are TGTGCCAGCAGTGATGCAGGGGGGAGGAACACCGGG.

Comment on this clone: Gene names are mouse gene names. The DNA ends 4 residues before the CDR3 does, and the rest of the CDR3 is filled in from the germline J gene. V gene TRBV13-1 combines with J gene TRBJ1-1, with TRBD1 as a possible D gene (5 bases). Trimming took 2 bases from V and 0 from J, leaving 11 bases between them. This CDR3 has 15 residues. Germline V gives CDR1 NSHNY, CDR2 SYGAGN. Incomplete CDR3 DNA: TGTGCCAGCAGTGACCCGGACACTTCAAACACA. As protein: CASSDPDTSNT. The full CDR3 protein is CASSDPDTSNTEVFF.

As to this clone: Genes here carry mouse names. The read terminates 4 residues before the CDR3 end, so the remaining end is supplied by the germline J gene. V gene TRBV13-1 combines with J gene TRBJ2-2, with 10 bases identical to TRBD2. The germline gives CDR1 NSHNY, CDR2 SYGAGN. The V and J ends lost 0 bases and 0 bases, in that order; junction bases with no gene match: 5. This CDR3 is 18 amino acids long. The CDR3 loop reads CASSDASGGASNTGQLYF. The sequenced part of the CDR3 DNA is TGTGCCAGCAGTGATGCATCTGGGGGGGCCTCAAACACCGGG.

This clone was detected only a few times. Genes and germline are mouse. The read falls 4 residues short of the CDR3 end, and the missing part is taken from the germline J gene. Other DNA sequences in the sample encode the same CDR3. The chain employs TRBV13-1 and TRBJ2-7; 7 bases are a match to TRBD1. CDR3 length: 12 residues. Germline loops: CDR1 NSHNY, CDR2 SYGAGN. The CDR3 bases that were read are TGTGCCAGCAGTGGGGACAGAAAT. Translating gives CASSGDRN. The entire CDR3 protein reads CASSGDRNEQYF.

This clone has a handful of counts. These gene names are mouse names. The CDR3 end lies 4 residues beyond the end of the read and is filled in from the germline J gene. The gene calls are TRBV13-3 and TRBJ2-7, with 7 bases matching TRBD1. This CDR3 comprises 13 residues. Germline values: CDR1 NNHDY, CDR2 SYVADS. The part of the CDR3 DNA that was read is TGTGCCAGCAGTGAGGACAGGAAATAT. Amino acid sequence: CASSEDRKY. The whole CDR3 reads CASSEDRKYEQYF.